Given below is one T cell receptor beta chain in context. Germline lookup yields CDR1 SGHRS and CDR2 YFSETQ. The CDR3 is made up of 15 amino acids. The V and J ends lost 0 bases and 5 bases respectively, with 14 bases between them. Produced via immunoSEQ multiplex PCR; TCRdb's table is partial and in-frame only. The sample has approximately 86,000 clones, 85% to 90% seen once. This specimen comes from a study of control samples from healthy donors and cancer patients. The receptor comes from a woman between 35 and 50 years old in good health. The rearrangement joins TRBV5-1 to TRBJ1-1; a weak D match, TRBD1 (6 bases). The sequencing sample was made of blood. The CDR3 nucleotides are TGCGCCAGCAGCTTGGCGGGGGGGCGAGGAACTGAAGCTTTCTTT. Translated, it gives CASSLAGGRGTEAFF.